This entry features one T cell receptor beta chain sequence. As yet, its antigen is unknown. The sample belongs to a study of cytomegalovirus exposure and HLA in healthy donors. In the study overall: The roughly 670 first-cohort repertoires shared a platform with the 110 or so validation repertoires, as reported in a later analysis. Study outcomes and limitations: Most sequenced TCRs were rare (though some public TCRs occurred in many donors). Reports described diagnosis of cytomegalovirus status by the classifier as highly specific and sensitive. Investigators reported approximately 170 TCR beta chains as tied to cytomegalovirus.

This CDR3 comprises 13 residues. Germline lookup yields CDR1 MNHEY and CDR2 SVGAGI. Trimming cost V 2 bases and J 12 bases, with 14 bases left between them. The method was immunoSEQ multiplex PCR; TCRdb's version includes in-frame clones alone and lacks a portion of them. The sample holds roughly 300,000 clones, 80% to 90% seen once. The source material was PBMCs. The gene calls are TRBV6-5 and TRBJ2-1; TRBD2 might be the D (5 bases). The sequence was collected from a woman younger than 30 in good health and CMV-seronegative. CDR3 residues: CASSYMVGDGQFF. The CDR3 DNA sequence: TGTGCCAGCAGTTACATGGTGGGAGACGGGCAGTTCTTC.